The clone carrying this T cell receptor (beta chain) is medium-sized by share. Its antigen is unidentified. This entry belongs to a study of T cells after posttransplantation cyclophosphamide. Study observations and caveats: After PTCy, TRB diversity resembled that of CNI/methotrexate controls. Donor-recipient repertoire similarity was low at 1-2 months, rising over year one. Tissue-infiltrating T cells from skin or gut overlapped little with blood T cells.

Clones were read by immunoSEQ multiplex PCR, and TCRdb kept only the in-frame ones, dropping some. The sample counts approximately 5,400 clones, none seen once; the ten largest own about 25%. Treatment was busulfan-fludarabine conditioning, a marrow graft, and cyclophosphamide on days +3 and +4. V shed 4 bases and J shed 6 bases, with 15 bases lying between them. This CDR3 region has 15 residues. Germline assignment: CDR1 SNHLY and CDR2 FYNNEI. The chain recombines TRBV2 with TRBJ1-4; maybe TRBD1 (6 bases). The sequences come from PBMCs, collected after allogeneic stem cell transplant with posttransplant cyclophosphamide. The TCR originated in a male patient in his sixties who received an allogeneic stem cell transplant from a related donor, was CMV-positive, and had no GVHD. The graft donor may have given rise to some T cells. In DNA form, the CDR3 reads TGTGCCAGCAGTGCTACAGGGATTAGCGATGAAAAACTGTTTTTT. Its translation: CASSATGISDEKLFF.